The 2 T cell receptor beta chains below all came from one sample that was sequenced in a study of beta chain features in type 1 diabetes (dated by TCRdb to the late 2010s). Their specific antigens are unknown. Library construction relied on the immunoSEQ multiplex PCR assay. The entire amount of isolated RNA was reverse transcribed using the High Capacity cDNA Reverse Transcription Kit, so the sequenced TCRB transcripts were expressed ones. The table comes from immuneACCESS by way of TCRdb, which keeps in-frame sequences with V and J called. Part of the clones is missing from these tables; in studies checked, under half for an unresolved V gene and the rest for unknown reasons. The sample data list around 250,000 clones, and roughly 21% of these were observed just once. Roughly 0.028% of the sample lies in the top ten. What the research found in general, with its limitations: A moderate but significant shortening of TCRB CDR3 length was observed in type 1 diabetes patients in all four CD4+ subsets.

Specimen: naive CD4+ T cells from blood. What the cell subset or site label conveys for this sample: true naive CD4+ T cells. Receptors originate from a woman aged 40 to 50 with type 1 diabetes.

The rearrangement uses TRBV10-3 and TRBJ1-2; D is undetermined. The V end lost 4 bases, the J end lost 4 bases, and 10 bases lay between the germline ends. Germline CDR1 ENHRY, CDR2 SYGVKD. This CDR3 has 13 residues. In DNA, the CDR3 is TGTGCCATCAGTGGATCAGTTGGCTATGGCTACACCTTC. Amino acid sequence: CAISGSVGYGYTF.

The chain is built from TRBV10-3 and TRBJ1-2; D gene unclear. The germline CDR1 and CDR2 sequences are ENHRY and SYGVKD. There are 14 residues in the CDR3. Trimming removed 0 bases at V and 4 bases at J, with 9 bases between. The CDR3 bases are TGTGCCATCAGTGAGTCGACGGGGATCTATGGCTACACCTTC. It encodes CAISESTGIYGYTF.